This T cell receptor (beta chain) was found in a study of shared clonotypes between healthy human individuals. The CDR3 consists of 15 residues. Germline V gene lookup returns CDR1 SGDLS and CDR2 YYNGEE. Trimming cost V 0 bases and J 2 bases, with 9 bases left between them. Unsorted material relied on some 90 million PBMCs as the source of genomic DNA. TCRdb's table, derived via immunoSEQ multiplex PCR, lists solely in-frame clones and lacks some. The sample carries about half a million clones, 65% to 85% recorded once. The material sequenced was PBMCs. The clonotype comes from a woman aged 40-49 years in good health. Some clones in this sample may be carry-over from other donors' samples. The chain combines TRBV9 with TRBJ1-5, with TRBD1 as a possible D gene (5 bases). As DNA, the CDR3 is TGTGCCAGCAGCGTAGGCTGGGACGGCAATCAGCCCCAGCATTTT. Translation gives CASSVGWDGNQPQHF.